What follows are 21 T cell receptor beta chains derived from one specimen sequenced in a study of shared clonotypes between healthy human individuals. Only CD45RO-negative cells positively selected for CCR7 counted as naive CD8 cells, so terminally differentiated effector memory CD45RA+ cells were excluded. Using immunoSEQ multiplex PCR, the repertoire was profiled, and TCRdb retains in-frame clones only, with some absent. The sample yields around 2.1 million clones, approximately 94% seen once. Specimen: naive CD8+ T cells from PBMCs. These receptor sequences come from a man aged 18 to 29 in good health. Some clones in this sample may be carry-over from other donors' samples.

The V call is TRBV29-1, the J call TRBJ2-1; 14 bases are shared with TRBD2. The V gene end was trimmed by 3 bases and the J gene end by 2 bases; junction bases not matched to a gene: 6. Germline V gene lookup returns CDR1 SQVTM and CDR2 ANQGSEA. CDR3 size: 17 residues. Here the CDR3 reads CSVDTPGLAGAYNEQFF. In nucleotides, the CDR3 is TGCAGCGTTGATACCCCGGGACTAGCGGGAGCCTACAATGAGCAGTTCTTC.

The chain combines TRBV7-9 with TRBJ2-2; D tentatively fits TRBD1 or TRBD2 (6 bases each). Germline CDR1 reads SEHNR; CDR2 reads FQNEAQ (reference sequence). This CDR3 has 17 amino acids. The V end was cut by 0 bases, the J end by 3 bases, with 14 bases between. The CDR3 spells CASSLARGLMDTGELFF. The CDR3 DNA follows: TGTGCCAGCAGCTTAGCCAGGGGACTCATGGACACCGGGGAGCTGTTTTTT.

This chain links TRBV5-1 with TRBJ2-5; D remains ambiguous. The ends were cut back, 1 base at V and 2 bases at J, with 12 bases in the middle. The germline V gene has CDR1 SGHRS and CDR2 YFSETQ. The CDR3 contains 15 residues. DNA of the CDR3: TGCGCCAGCAGCTTGCCAGGCGGCAGACAAGAGACCCAGTACTTC. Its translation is CASSLPGGRQETQYF.

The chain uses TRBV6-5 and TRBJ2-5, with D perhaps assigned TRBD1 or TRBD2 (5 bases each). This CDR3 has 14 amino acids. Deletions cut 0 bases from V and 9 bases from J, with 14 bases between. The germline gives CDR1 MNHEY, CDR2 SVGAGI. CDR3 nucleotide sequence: TGTGCCAGCAGTTACTCGCCAGGGAGCCCTCCCCAGTACTTC. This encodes CASSYSPGSPPQYF.

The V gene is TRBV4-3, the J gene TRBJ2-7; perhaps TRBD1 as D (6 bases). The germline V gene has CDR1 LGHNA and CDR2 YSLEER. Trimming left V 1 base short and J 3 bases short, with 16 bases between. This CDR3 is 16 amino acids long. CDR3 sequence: CASSQAVDSEDYEQYF. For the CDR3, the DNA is TGCGCCAGCAGCCAAGCGGTGGACAGCGAGGACTACGAGCAGTACTTC.

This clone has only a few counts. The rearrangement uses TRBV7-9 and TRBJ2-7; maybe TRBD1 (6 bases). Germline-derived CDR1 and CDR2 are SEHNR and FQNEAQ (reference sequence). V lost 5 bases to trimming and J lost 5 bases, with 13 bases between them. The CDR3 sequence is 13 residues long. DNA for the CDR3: TGTGCCAGCAGCGCACAGGGATTCAACGAGCAGTACTTC. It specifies CASSAQGFNEQYF.

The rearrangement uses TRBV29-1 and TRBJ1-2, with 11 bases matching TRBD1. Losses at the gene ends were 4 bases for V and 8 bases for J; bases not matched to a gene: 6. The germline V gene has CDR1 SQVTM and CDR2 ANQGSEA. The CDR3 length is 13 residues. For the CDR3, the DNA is TGCAGCGTTGGACCGGGACAGGGGGTCGGCTACACCTTC. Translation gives CSVGPGQGVGYTF.

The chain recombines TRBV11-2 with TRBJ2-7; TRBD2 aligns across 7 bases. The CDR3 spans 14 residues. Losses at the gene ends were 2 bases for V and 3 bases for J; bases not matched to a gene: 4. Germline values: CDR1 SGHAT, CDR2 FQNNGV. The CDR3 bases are TGTGCCAGCAGCTTATGGGGGGGTAGCTACGAGCAGTACTTC. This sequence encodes CASSLWGGSYEQYF.

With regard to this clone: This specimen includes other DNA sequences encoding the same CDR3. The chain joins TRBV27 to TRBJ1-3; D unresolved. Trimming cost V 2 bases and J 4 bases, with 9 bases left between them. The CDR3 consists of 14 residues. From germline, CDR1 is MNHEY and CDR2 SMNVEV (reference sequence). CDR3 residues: CASSLRGSGNTIYF. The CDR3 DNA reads TGTGCCAGCAGTTTAAGAGGGTCCGGAAACACCATATATTTT.

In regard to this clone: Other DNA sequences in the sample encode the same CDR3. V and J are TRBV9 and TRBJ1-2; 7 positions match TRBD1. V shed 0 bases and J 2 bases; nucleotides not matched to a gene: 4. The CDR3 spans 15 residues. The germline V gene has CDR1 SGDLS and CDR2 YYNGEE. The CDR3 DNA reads TGTGCCAGCAGCGTAGCAACAGGGGCCAACTATGGCTACACCTTC. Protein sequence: CASSVATGANYGYTF.

CDR3: CASSLSAWGGATGELFF. Written as DNA, the CDR3 is TGTGCCAGCAGTTTAAGTGCCTGGGGAGGGGCGACCGGGGAGCTGTTTTTT. This chain joins TRBV28 and TRBJ2-2; 7 bases agree with TRBD2. Germline V gives CDR1 MDHEN, CDR2 SYDVKM. There are 17 residues in the CDR3. Losses at the gene ends were 2 bases for V and 5 bases for J; bases not matched to a gene: 11.

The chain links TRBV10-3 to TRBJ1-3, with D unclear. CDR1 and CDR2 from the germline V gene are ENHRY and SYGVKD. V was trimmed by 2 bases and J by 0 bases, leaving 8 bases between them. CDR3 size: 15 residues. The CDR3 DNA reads TGTGCCATCAGTGAGAGGGAAGCCTCTGGAAACACCATATATTTT. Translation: CAISEREASGNTIYF.

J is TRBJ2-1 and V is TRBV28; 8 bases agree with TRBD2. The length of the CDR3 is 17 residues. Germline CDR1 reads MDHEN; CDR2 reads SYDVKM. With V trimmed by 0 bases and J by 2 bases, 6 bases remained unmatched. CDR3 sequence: CASSLWSSGAPYNEQFF. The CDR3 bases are TGTGCCAGCAGTTTATGGAGTAGCGGGGCCCCCTACAATGAGCAGTTCTTC.

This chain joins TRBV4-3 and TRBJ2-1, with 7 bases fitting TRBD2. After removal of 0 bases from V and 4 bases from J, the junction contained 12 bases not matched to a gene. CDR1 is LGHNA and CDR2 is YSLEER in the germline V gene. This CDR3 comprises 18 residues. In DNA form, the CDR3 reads TGCGCCAGCAGCCAAGATCTGGTTAGGGAGGGCCTTTACAATGAGCAGTTCTTC. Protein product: CASSQDLVREGLYNEQFF.

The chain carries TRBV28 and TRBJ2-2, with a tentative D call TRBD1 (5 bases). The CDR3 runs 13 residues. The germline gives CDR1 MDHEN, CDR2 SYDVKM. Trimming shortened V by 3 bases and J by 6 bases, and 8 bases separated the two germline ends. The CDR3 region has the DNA TGTGCCAGCAGTTTGGTACAGGCCGGGGAGCTGTTTTTT. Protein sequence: CASSLVQAGELFF.

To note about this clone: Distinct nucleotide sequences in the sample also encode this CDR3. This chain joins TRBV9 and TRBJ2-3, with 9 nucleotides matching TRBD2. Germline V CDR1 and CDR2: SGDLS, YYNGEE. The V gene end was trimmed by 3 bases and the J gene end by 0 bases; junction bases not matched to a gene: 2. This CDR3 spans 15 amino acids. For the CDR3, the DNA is TGTGCCAGCAGCGCCAGCGGGGGGAGCACAGATACGCAGTATTTT. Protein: CASSASGGSTDTQYF.

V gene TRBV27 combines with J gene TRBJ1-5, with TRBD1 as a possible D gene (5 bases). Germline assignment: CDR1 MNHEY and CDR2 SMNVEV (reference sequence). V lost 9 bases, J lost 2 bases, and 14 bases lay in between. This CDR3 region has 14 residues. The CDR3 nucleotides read TGTGCCAGTTCTGAGGGAGGGGGCAATCAGCCCCAGCATTTT. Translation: CASSEGGGNQPQHF.

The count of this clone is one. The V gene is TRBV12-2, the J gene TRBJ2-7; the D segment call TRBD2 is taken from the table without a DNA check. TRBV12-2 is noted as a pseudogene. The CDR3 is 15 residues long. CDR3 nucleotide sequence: TGTGCAAGTCGCTCATCGGGGACTCGACGAGGCGAGCAGTACTTC. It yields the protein CASRSSGTRRGEQYF.

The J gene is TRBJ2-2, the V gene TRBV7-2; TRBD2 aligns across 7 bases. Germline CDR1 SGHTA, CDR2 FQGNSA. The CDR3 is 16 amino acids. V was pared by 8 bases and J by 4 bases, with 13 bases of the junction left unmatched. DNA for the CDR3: TGTGCCAGCCGGACGGGGGAGGGTTGGATCACCGGGGAGCTGTTTTTT. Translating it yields CASRTGEGWITGELFF.

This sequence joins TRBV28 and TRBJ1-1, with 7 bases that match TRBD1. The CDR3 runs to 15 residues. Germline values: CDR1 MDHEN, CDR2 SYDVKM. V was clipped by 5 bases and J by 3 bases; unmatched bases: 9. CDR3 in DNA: TGTGCCAGCAGTATACCGACAGGGTATTACACTGAAGCTTTCTTT. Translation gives CASSIPTGYYTEAFF.

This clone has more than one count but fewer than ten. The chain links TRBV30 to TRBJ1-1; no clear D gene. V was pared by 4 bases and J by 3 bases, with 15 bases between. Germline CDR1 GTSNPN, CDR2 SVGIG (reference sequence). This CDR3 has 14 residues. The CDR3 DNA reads TGTGCCTGGATGATGACCGGGTTCGACACTGAAGCTTTCTTT. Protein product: CAWMMTGFDTEAFF.